This T cell receptor beta chain was sequenced for a study of tumor-infiltrating lymphocytes in primary liver carcinoma. The CDR3 runs 15 residues. CDR1 is KGHSH and CDR2 is LQKENI in the germline V gene. The V and J ends lost 4 bases and 5 bases respectively, with 14 bases between them. Production of TCR beta cDNA used around 500 ng total RNA together with a constant-region primer. Libraries of TCR beta came from three nested multiplex PCR rounds with slightly modified ARM-PCR. Investigators reported that the first two PCR rounds, at around 9 cycles each, used TRBV1-TRBV30 forward primers with a C-beta reverse primer. TCRdb redid the calling of the multiplex PCR reads with MiXCR, one entry per CDR3 protein. The table shows about 320,000 distinct CDR3 sequences, with about 60% occurring only once. Germline DNA was also extracted, with blood RNA taken from unsorted whole blood. The study enrolled treatment-naive patients with chronic HBV infection.

The chain employs TRBV18 and TRBJ2-2; D not certain. The sequenced sample was peripheral blood. This TCR was recovered from a man in his forties with primary liver carcinoma and hepatitis B virus infection. DNA for the CDR3: TGTGCCAGCTCACGAGGCGCAGGTGAAACCGGGGAGCTGTTTTTT. This encodes CASSRGAGETGELFF.